This T cell receptor (beta chain) emerged from a study of blood T cell repertoires in COVID-19. Overall study: Some COVID-19 samples were acute and others convalescent; all came from the United States, Italy and Spain.

With 1 base removed from V and 8 bases from J, the gap between germline ends came to 8 bases. CDR3 length: 11 residues. From germline, CDR1 is DFQATT and CDR2 SNEGSKA (reference sequence). As processed by the authors: Reference gene primer amplification in the assay estimated nucleated cell counts. Measured with immunoSEQ multiplex PCR; TCRdb has only the in-frame clones, and not every one. V and J calls and clone size are as listed in that table; D and trimming were resolved from the DNA. The sample includes under 250,000 clones, 86% of them seen just once. The sequencing input was peripheral blood. The V call is TRBV20-1, the J call TRBJ1-2, with D unclear. This TCR came from a man of 80 years or more with acute or convalescent COVID-19. Here the CDR3 DNA reads TGCAGTGCTAGAGGCGCCGCCGGCTACACCTTC. Translation gives CSARGAAGYTF.